This T cell receptor (beta chain) was recovered during a study of shared clonotypes between healthy human individuals. Study-level results: Sorted-subset sequencing, rarefaction showed, was incomplete despite large depth.

Assay used: immunoSEQ multiplex PCR; TCRdb lists only in-frame clones, some missing. The sample holds about 680,000 clones, around four fifths seen once. This clone has just one count. Its antigen remains unidentified. Per germline, CDR1 SQVTM and CDR2 ANQGSEA. The CDR3 sequence is 13 residues long. V shed 7 bases, J shed 6 bases, and the junction held 9 bases outside the gene matches. Sequenced input: memory CD4+ T cells sorted from blood. Sample subset: CD45RA-negative fraction. The J gene is TRBJ1-3, the V gene TRBV29-1; TRBD1 agrees at 7 bases. This clonotype originated in a woman in her 30s in good health. The CDR3 region is CSAAGTVVNTIYF. Written as DNA, the CDR3 is TGCAGCGCCGCGGGGACAGTGGTAAACACCATATATTTT.